This record looks at one T cell receptor beta chain sequence and its context. What it recognizes is unknown. Trimming at V came to 1 base and at J to 7 bases, leaving 9 bases not matched to a gene. This CDR3 is built from 16 residues. In germline, CDR1 is LGHNA, CDR2 YNFKEQ. This sample was taken from a study of cytomegalovirus exposure and HLA in healthy donors. As for the study in general: HLA-typed donors contributed some 77 million unique TCRs, which were held in an early data release.

Primers: 60 Vbeta forward and 13 Jbeta reverse. This table comes from immunoSEQ multiplex PCR, and its TCRdb copy is limited to in-frame clones, with some not included. The sample has fewer than 250,000 clones; roughly 85% are singletons. Whole-study results and caveats: Among the sequence variants, a highly shared cluster was likely an artifact of sequencing. Earlier findings revealed that most TCR beta V segments proved productive either about 87% or about 30% of the time.

The receptor's source is a male donor in good health and CMV-seronegative. The specimen sequenced was PBMCs. J is TRBJ2-1 and V is TRBV4-2; 8 bases are a match to TRBD2. This CDR3 reads CASSQALRGGPNEQFF. DNA for the CDR3: TGTGCCAGCAGCCAAGCCCTCCGGGGGGGGCCGAATGAGCAGTTCTTC.